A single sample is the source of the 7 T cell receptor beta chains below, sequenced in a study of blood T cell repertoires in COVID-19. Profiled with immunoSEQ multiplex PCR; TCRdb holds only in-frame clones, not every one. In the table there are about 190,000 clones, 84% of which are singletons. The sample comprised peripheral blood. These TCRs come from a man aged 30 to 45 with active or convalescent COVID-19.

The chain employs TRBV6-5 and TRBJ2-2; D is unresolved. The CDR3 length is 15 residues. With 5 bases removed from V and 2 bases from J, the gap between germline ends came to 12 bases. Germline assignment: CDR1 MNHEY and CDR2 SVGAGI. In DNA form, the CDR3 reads TGTGCCAGCAGTACTTGGCGGCCTAACACCGGGGAGCTGTTTTTT. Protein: CASSTWRPNTGELFF.

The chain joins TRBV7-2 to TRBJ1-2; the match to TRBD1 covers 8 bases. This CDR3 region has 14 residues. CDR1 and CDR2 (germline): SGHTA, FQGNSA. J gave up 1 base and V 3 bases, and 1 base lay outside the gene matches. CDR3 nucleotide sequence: TGTGCCAGCAGCTTGGGACAGGTTAACTATGGCTACACCTTC. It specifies CASSLGQVNYGYTF.

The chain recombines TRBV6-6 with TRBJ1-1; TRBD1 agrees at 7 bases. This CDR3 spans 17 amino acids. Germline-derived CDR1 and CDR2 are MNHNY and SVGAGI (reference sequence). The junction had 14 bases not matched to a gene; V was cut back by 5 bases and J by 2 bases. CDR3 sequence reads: CASSLFGLTGVNTEAFF. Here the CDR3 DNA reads TGTGCCAGCAGTCTGTTTGGGCTTACAGGGGTAAACACTGAAGCTTTCTTT.

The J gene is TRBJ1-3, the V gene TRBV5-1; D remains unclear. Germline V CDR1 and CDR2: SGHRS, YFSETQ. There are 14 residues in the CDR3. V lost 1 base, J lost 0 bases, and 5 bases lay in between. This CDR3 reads CASSLTSSGNTIYF. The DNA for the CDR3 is TGCGCCAGCAGCTTGACCAGCTCTGGAAACACCATATATTTT.

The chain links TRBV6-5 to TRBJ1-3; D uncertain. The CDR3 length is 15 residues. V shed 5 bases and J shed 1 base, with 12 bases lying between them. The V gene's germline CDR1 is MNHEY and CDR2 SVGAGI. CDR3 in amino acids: CASSPDRLSGNTIYF. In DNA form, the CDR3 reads TGTGCCAGCAGTCCTGATCGGTTGTCTGGAAACACCATATATTTT.

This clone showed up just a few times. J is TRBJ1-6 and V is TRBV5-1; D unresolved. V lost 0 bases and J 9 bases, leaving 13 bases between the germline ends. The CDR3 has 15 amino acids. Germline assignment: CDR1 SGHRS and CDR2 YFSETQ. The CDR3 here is CASSLGGSLGSPLHF. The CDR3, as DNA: TGCGCCAGCAGCTTGGGAGGGAGTCTCGGTTCACCCCTCCACTTT.

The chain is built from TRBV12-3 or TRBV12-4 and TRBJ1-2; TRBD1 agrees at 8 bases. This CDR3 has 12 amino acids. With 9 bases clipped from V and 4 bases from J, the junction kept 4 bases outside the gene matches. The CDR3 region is CASRDRGYGYTF. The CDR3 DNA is TGTGCCAGTCGCGACAGGGGCTATGGCTACACCTTC.